Described below is a single T cell receptor beta chain sequence and its context. In the authors' methods: Estimated nucleated cell counts came from reference gene primer amplification. The repertoire was sequenced with immunoSEQ multiplex PCR; TCRdb's copy has only in-frame clones and lacks some. V, J and clone size reflect that table, while D and trimming were determined from the DNA. The sample shows approximately 33,000 clones, approximately 86% of them seen only once. The germline V gene has CDR1 SGHDN and CDR2 FVKESK. V was cut by 0 bases and J by 2 bases, with 14 bases left in between. The CDR3 loop spans 17 amino acids. Seattle researchers signed up patients amid active infection and tracked them longitudinally. This sample is drawn from a study of blood T cell repertoires in COVID-19. Overall study context: The cDNA or gDNA used as material had been derived from T cells, B-cell-depleted T cells, or PBMCs.

The source is a man aged 60 to 69 with COVID-19, enrolled during active disease. This chain connects TRBV14 to TRBJ2-1; no firm D call. The specimen was peripheral blood. CDR3 sequence (DNA): TGTGCCAGCAGCCAAGATGGGCAAACAACTGCCTACAATGAGCAGTTCTTC. It translates to CASSQDGQTTAYNEQFF. The full variable domain, rest sourced from reference TRBV14 and TRBJ2-1, is EAGVTQFPSHSVIEKGQTVTLRCDPISGHDNLYWYRRVMGKEIKFLLHFVKESKQDESGMPNNRFLAERTGGTYSTLKVQPAELEDSGVYFCASSQDGQTTAYNEQFFGPGTRLTVL.